Sequencing of this T cell receptor beta chain was carried out in a study of T cell changes during pregnancy in multiple sclerosis. Germline assignment: CDR1 SGHNT and CDR2 YYREEE (reference sequence). The CDR3 runs to 17 residues. V lost 2 bases, J lost 1 base, and 18 bases lay in between. Sequencing used immunoSEQ multiplex PCR; TCRdb keeps in-frame clones, though not all of them. The sample holds about 42,000 clones, 80% to 90% seen once. This chain links TRBV5-4 with TRBJ1-2; tentative D call: TRBD1 (5 bases). The sample here was CD4+ T cells from peripheral blood mononuclear cells, taken before pregnancy. The clonotype was recovered from a female donor with multiple sclerosis, enrolled in a pregnancy study. In nucleotides, the CDR3 is TGTGCCAGCAGCTTCGGGGGGGGACGGGTCTATAACTATGGCTACACCTTC. Its translation: CASSFGGGRVYNYGYTF.